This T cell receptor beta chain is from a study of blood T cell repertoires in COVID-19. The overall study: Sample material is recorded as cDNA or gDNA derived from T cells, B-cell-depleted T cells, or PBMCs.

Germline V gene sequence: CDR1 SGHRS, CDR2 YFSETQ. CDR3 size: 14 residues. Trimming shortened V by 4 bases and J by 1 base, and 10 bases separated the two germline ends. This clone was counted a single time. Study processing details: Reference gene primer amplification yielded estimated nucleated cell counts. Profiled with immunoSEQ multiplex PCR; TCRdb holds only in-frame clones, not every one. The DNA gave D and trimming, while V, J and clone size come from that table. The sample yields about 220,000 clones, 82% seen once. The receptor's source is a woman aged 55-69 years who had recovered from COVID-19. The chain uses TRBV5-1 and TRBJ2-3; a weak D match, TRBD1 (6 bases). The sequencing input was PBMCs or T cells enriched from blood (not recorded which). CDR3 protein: CASSLGQRTDTQYF. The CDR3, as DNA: TGCGCCAGCAGCCTAGGACAGCGCACAGATACGCAGTATTTT.